The source of this T cell receptor beta chain is a study of blood T cell repertoires in COVID-19. Here immunoSEQ multiplex PCR was the method, and the copy in TCRdb shows in-frame clones only, minus some. The profile shows roughly 190,000 clones, roughly four fifths of them singletons. The V and J ends lost 3 bases and 0 bases respectively, with 11 bases between them. The V gene's germline CDR1 is SGHAT and CDR2 FQNNGV. The CDR3 runs to 15 residues. The rearrangement links TRBV11-2 to TRBJ1-1; D ambiguous. The clonotype comes from a human donor with acute or convalescent COVID-19. The donor label of this sample is uncertain. Sequencing used peripheral blood. CDR3 amino acids: CASSLFENLNTEAFF. CDR3 nucleotide sequence: TGTGCCAGCAGCTTGTTCGAGAATTTGAACACTGAAGCTTTCTTT. The whole variable domain, filled in from reference TRBV11-2 and TRBJ1-1, reads EAGVAQSPRYKIIEKRQSVAFWCNPISGHATLYWYQQILGQGPKLLIQFQNNGVVDDSQLPKDRFSAERLKGVDSTLKIQPAKLEDSAVYLCASSLFENLNTEAFFGQGTRLTVV.